This paragraph reports one T cell receptor (beta chain). As yet, its antigen is unknown. Deletions cut 3 bases from V and 7 bases from J, with 16 bases between. The germline gives CDR1 SGDLS, CDR2 YYNGEE. This CDR3 spans 14 amino acids. These data belong to a study of cytomegalovirus exposure and HLA in healthy donors. Broader study findings: Most TCR sequences were seen very rarely across donors, but some public TCRs occurred in many. CMV serostatus was the sole immune exposure data available.

The PCR made use of 60 Vbeta and 13 Jbeta primers. Using immunoSEQ multiplex PCR, the repertoire was profiled, and TCRdb retains in-frame clones only, with some absent. The top ten clones hold about 3.2% of a sample with roughly 140,000 clones, around 73% of them seen once. This sequence joins TRBV9 and TRBJ1-2; D is possibly TRBD1 (6 bases). This TCR was sampled from a female donor in good health and CMV-seronegative. The sample taken for sequencing was PBMCs. CDR3 sequence reads: CASSGKDSGLGYTF. The CDR3 region has the DNA TGTGCCAGCAGCGGAAAGGACAGTGGGCTTGGCTACACCTTC.